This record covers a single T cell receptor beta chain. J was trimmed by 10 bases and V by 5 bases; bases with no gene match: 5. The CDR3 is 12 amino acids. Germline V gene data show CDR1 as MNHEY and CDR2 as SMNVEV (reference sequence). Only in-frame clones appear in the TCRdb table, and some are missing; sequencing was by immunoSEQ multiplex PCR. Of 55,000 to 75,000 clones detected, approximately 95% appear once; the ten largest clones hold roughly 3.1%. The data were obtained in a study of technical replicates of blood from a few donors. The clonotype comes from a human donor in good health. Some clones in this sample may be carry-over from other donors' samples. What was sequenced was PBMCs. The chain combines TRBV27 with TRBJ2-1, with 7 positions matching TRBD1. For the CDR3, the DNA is TGTGCCAGCAGTCGACAGGGTTTGGAGCAGTTCTTC. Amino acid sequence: CASSRQGLEQFF.